These 29 T cell receptor beta chains came from one sample sequenced in a study of blood T cell repertoires in COVID-19. The repertoire was sequenced with immunoSEQ multiplex PCR; TCRdb's copy has only in-frame clones and lacks some. The sample yields about 360,000 clones, 65% to 85% seen once. Sequencing input: peripheral blood. Source of these receptors: a man in his thirties or forties with active or convalescent COVID-19.

A note on this clone: At the DNA level, this CDR3 is encoded by other sequences in the same sample as well. The gene calls are TRBV5-1 and TRBJ2-3, with 11 bases lining up with TRBD2. V was clipped by 4 bases and J by 0 bases; unmatched bases: 1. The CDR3 spans 15 residues. Germline V gene sequence: CDR1 SGHRS, CDR2 YFSETQ. CDR3 nucleotide sequence: TGCGCCAGCAGCCGGACTAGCGGGAGCACAGATACGCAGTATTTT. Translated: CASSRTSGSTDTQYF. The full variable domain, its missing parts supplied by reference TRBV5-1 and TRBJ2-3, is KAGVTQTPRYLIKTRGQQVTLSCSPISGHRSVSWYQQTPGQGLQFLFEYFSETQRNKGNFPGRFSGRQFSNSRSEMNVSTLELGDSALYLCASSRTSGSTDTQYFGPGTRLTVL.

The chain couples TRBV28 to TRBJ2-7, with 11 bases matching TRBD2. V was pared by 6 bases and J by 2 bases, with 9 bases of the junction left unmatched. The CDR3 loop spans 16 amino acids. Germline V gene lookup returns CDR1 MDHEN and CDR2 SYDVKM. CDR3 region: CASSRTGTSGTYEQYF. The CDR3 DNA follows: TGTGCCAGCAGCCGAACCGGGACTAGCGGTACCTACGAGCAGTACTTC.

A single count supports this clone. J is TRBJ2-7 and V is TRBV5-4; 7 bases are a match to TRBD1. Trimming cost V 4 bases and J 4 bases; bases outside gene matches: 5. The V gene's germline CDR1 is SGHNT and CDR2 YYREEE (reference sequence). There are 13 residues in the CDR3. The CDR3 is CASSLGQLYEQYF. The CDR3 DNA sequence: TGTGCCAGCAGCCTGGGACAGCTTTACGAGCAGTACTTC.

This sequence joins TRBV30 and TRBJ1-5, with no clear D. The CDR3 spans 13 residues. With 1 base removed from V and 6 bases from J, the gap between germline ends came to 10 bases. Looked up from germline, CDR1 is GTSNPN and CDR2 is SVGIG (reference sequence). The CDR3: CAWSGRESQPQHF. In DNA, the CDR3 is TGTGCCTGGAGTGGAAGGGAGAGTCAGCCCCAGCATTTT.

CDR3 loop: CASSPGVNYGYTF. The CDR3 DNA is TGTGCCAGCAGTCCGGGAGTTAACTATGGCTACACCTTC. V usage is TRBV28 and J usage is TRBJ1-2, with D unclear. CDR1 and CDR2 (germline): MDHEN, SYDVKM. Trimming removed 5 bases from V and 1 base from J, with 8 bases in between. This CDR3 has 13 residues.

The rearrangement links TRBV6-5 to TRBJ1-2; TRBD1 matches 8 bases. This CDR3 is built from 15 residues. Trimming cost V 0 bases and J 8 bases; bases outside gene matches: 8. Germline CDR1 and CDR2: MNHEY and SVGAGI. The CDR3 nucleotides are TGTGCCAGCAGTTACTCGTTTGACAGGGGTGGGGGCTACACCTTC. Its protein product is CASSYSFDRGGGYTF.

The genes are TRBV9 and TRBJ1-2, with 10 nucleotides matching TRBD1. CDR1 and CDR2 from the germline V gene are SGDLS and YYNGEE. V lost 4 bases to trimming and J lost 4 bases; unmatched junction nucleotides: 10. The CDR3 extends over 16 amino acids. Here the CDR3 reads CASSSLRDRGPYGYTF. DNA for the CDR3: TGTGCCAGCAGCTCTCTCCGGGACAGGGGTCCCTATGGCTACACCTTC. The full variable domain, with the rest looked up from reference TRBV9 and TRBJ1-2, is DSGVTQTPKHLITATGQRVTLRCSPRSGDLSVYWYQQSLDQGLQFLIQYYNGEERAKGNILERFSAQQFPDLHSELNLSSLELGDSALYFCASSSLRDRGPYGYTFGSGTRLTVV.

This chain joins TRBV5-6 and TRBJ2-7; maybe TRBD2 (7 bases). The CDR3 extends over 15 amino acids. Germline CDR1 and CDR2: SGHDT and YYEEEE. Trimming removed 0 bases at V and 2 bases at J, with 12 bases between. The CDR3 nucleotides read TGTGCCAGCAGCTTGGCCGGAGGGGGGGCCTACGAGCAGTACTTC. Its translation is CASSLAGGGAYEQYF.

A few counts support this clone. The V call is TRBV14, the J call TRBJ2-7; tentative D call: TRBD2 (5 bases). Looked up from germline, CDR1 is SGHDN and CDR2 is FVKESK. The CDR3 is 15 amino acids. Trimming took 0 bases from V and 2 from J, leaving 11 bases between them. Here the CDR3 reads CASSQDLDWAYEQYF. The CDR3 bases are TGTGCCAGCAGCCAAGATCTGGACTGGGCCTACGAGCAGTACTTC.

This clone has a handful of counts. This chain links TRBV3-1 (or the pseudogene TRBV3-2) with TRBJ1-2; 8 nucleotides align to TRBD1. Germline V gives CDR1 LGHDT, CDR2 YNNKEL (reference sequence). V lost 5 bases, J lost 4 bases, and 12 bases stayed unmatched. This CDR3 is built from 16 residues. CDR3 in amino acids: CASSKATGAFGYGYTF. The DNA for the CDR3 is TGTGCCAGCAGCAAGGCGACAGGGGCCTTTGGCTATGGCTACACCTTC.

The genes are TRBV6-6 and TRBJ2-2; 12 positions agree with TRBD1. CDR3 length: 13 residues. Per the germline V gene, CDR1 is MNHNY and CDR2 is SVGAGI (reference sequence). The V and J ends lost 10 bases and 7 bases, in that order; junction bases with no gene match: 4. CDR3: CATGQGAYGELFF. CDR3 bases: TGTGCCACGGGACAGGGGGCGTACGGGGAGCTGTTTTTT.

The chain links TRBV13 to TRBJ2-7; perhaps TRBD1 as D (5 bases). Deletions cut 2 bases from V and 1 base from J, with 9 bases between. Germline CDR1 is PRHDT and CDR2 is FYEKMQ (reference sequence). The CDR3 has 14 residues. CDR3 protein: CASSLWGASYEQYF. CDR3 DNA: TGTGCCAGCAGCTTATGGGGCGCTTCCTACGAGCAGTACTTC.

V usage is TRBV27 and J usage is TRBJ2-3; D remains ambiguous. Germline V gives CDR1 MNHEY, CDR2 SMNVEV (reference sequence). The CDR3 runs to 13 residues. V was cut by 2 bases and J by 5 bases, with 8 bases left in between. The CDR3 loop reads CASSLTPGDTQYF. CDR3 bases: TGTGCCAGCAGTTTAACCCCGGGAGATACGCAGTATTTT.

The chain joins TRBV18 to TRBJ1-1, with 8 bases matching TRBD1. Looked up from germline, CDR1 is KGHSH and CDR2 is LQKENI. V dropped 6 bases and J dropped 7; count of bases not matched to a gene: 7. The CDR3 covers 13 residues. In nucleotides, the CDR3 is TGTGCCAGCTCTCGACAGGGGAACGATGAAGCTTTCTTT. Residues: CASSRQGNDEAFF.

The rearrangement links TRBV10-3 to TRBJ2-7; 7 bases map to TRBD1. The germline V gene encodes CDR1 ENHRY and CDR2 SYGVKD. CDR3 length equals 13 residues. V lost 6 bases, J lost 0 bases, and 2 bases stayed unmatched. The DNA for the CDR3 is TGTGCCATCAGAGGGGACAGCTCCTACGAGCAGTACTTC. This translates into CAIRGDSSYEQYF.

The rearrangement links TRBV15 to TRBJ2-5, with 9 bases matching TRBD2. Trimming took 7 bases from V and 4 from J; bases not matched to a gene: 7. The CDR3 spans 14 residues. CDR1 LNHNV and CDR2 YYDKDF come from the germline V gene (reference sequence). CDR3 DNA: TGTGCCACCACGGGACTAGCTGGATTAGAGACCCAGTACTTC. The encoded protein is CATTGLAGLETQYF.

V gene TRBV12-5 combines with J gene TRBJ1-1; possible D gene TRBD1, 5 bases. The CDR3 covers 13 residues. Germline CDR1 LGHNT, CDR2 FRNRAP. Trimming removed 6 bases from V and 1 base from J, with 9 bases in between. This CDR3 reads CASGTDTNTEAFF. The CDR3 nucleotides read TGTGCTAGTGGCACGGACACGAACACTGAAGCTTTCTTT. The full variable domain, rest sourced from reference TRBV12-5 and TRBJ1-1, is DARVTQTPRHKVTEMGQEVTMRCQPILGHNTVFWYRQTMMQGLELLAYFRNRAPLDDSGMPKDRFSAEMPDATLATLKIQPSEPRDSAVYFCASGTDTNTEAFFGQGTRLTVV.

The chain combines TRBV7-6 with TRBJ2-7; 7 nucleotides line up with TRBD1. The CDR3 is made up of 18 amino acids. V lost 5 bases and J lost 2; bases outside the gene matches: 18. In germline, CDR1 is SGHVS, CDR2 FNYEAQ. The CDR3 region has the DNA TGTGCCAGCAGCAGACGGGACAGTCTGTCAATTCTCACCTACGAGCAGTACTTC. This translates into CASSRRDSLSILTYEQYF.

V gene TRBV6-6 combines with J gene TRBJ1-4; D is ambiguous. The CDR3 consists of 15 residues. Germline V lookup: CDR1 MNHNY, CDR2 SVGAGI (reference sequence). V shed 6 bases and J shed 8 bases, with 19 bases lying between them. This CDR3 reads CASRLAGKKGEKLFF. The CDR3 DNA is TGTGCCAGCAGGTTGGCCGGGAAGAAAGGAGAAAAACTGTTTTTT.

This chain uses TRBV6-2 or TRBV6-3 with TRBJ1-6; D is unclear. The germline V and J ends were trimmed by 6 bases and 7 bases, with 13 bases remaining between them. There are 14 residues in the CDR3. Germline V gene lookup returns CDR1 MNHEY and CDR2 SVGEGT. CDR3: CASSPAVKNSPLHF. The CDR3 coding sequence is TGTGCCAGCAGCCCGGCGGTCAAGAATTCACCCCTCCACTTT.

The rearrangement joins TRBV7-9 to TRBJ1-1; 7 bases are shared with TRBD1. Germline CDR1 and CDR2: SEHNR and FQNEAQ (reference sequence). After removal of 4 bases from V and 11 bases from J, the junction contained 13 bases not matched to a gene. CDR3 length: 14 amino acids. CDR3 amino acids: CASSWFRDSNAAFF. CDR3 DNA: TGTGCCAGCAGCTGGTTCCGGGACAGTAATGCGGCTTTCTTT.

This clone was counted only a few times. J is TRBJ1-5 and V is TRBV18; no reliable D call. From germline, CDR1 is KGHSH and CDR2 LQKENI. Trimming pared 3 bases from V and 7 bases from J, leaving 10 bases between. CDR3 length: 13 amino acids. CDR3 amino acids: CASSPHFEQPQHF. The CDR3 nucleotides read TGTGCCAGCTCACCGCACTTCGAACAGCCCCAGCATTTT. Variable domain in full (rest from reference TRBV18 and TRBJ1-5): NAGVMQNPRHLVRRRGQEARLRCSPMKGHSHVYWYRQLPEEGLKFMVYLQKENIIDESGMPKERFSAEFPKEGPSILRIQQVVRGDSAAYFCASSPHFEQPQHFGDGTRLSIL.

The chain employs TRBV7-2 and TRBJ2-7, with a possible D match to TRBD2 (6 bases). This CDR3 comprises 16 residues. The V and J ends lost 0 bases and 6 bases respectively, with 18 bases between them. Germline CDR1 SGHTA, CDR2 FQGNSA. As DNA, the CDR3 is TGTGCCAGCAGCTTAGCATTGCCCCGGGGGTCGGGCGAGCAGTACTTC. Translated, it gives CASSLALPRGSGEQYF.

The V and J genes are TRBV5-6 and TRBJ2-2, with D perhaps TRBD1 (5 bases). The CDR3 has 15 residues. Germline assignment: CDR1 SGHDT and CDR2 YYEEEE. Deletions cut 4 bases from V and 4 bases from J, with 14 bases between. As DNA, the CDR3 is TGTGCCAGCAGCCGACAGAGGTCGGGCACCGGGGAGCTGTTTTTT. It specifies CASSRQRSGTGELFF. Full variable domain (outside the CDR3, taken from reference TRBV5-6 and TRBJ2-2): DAGVTQSPTHLIKTRGQQVTLRCSPKSGHDTVSWYQQALGQGPQFIFQYYEEEERQRGNFPDRFSGHQFPNYSSELNVNALLLGDSALYLCASSRQRSGTGELFFGEGSRLTVL.

The chain employs TRBV23-1 and TRBJ2-3, with unresolved D. TRBV23-1 is given ORF status, its function remaining uncertain. V lost 4 bases to trimming and J lost 6 bases, with 20 bases between them. This CDR3 region has 16 residues. The CDR3 nucleotides are TGCGCCAGCAGTCTTCGGCGGTTCGGGTGTGCCGATACGCAGTATTTT. Its translation is CASSLRRFGCADTQYF.

The CDR3 DNA reads TGTGCCAGCAGCTTGGTGGCATACGAGCAGTACTTC. Residues: CASSLVAYEQYF. The genes are TRBV5-5 and TRBJ2-7; the D is unclear. Trimming cost V 0 bases and J 4 bases, with 5 bases left between them. CDR1 and CDR2 from the germline V gene are SGHKS and YYEKEE (reference sequence). This CDR3 region has 12 residues.

The rearrangement uses TRBV9 and TRBJ2-1; no reliable D call. The germline V gene encodes CDR1 SGDLS and CDR2 YYNGEE. CDR3 length equals 12 residues. V lost 3 bases and J lost 8, with 9 bases in between. Here the CDR3 reads CASSAYGDEQFF. The CDR3 DNA reads as TGTGCCAGCAGCGCTTATGGAGATGAGCAGTTCTTC. The full variable domain, rest sourced from reference TRBV9 and TRBJ2-1, is DSGVTQTPKHLITATGQRVTLRCSPRSGDLSVYWYQQSLDQGLQFLIQYYNGEERAKGNILERFSAQQFPDLHSELNLSSLELGDSALYFCASSAYGDEQFFGPGTRLTVL.

The table lists this clone with a few counts. Here the CDR3 reads CAWIPSRLAGYTGELFF. DNA for the CDR3: TGTGCCTGGATCCCGAGTCGGCTAGCGGGCTACACCGGGGAGCTGTTTTTT. V gene TRBV30 combines with J gene TRBJ2-2, with 8 bases identical to TRBD2. Per the germline V gene, CDR1 is GTSNPN and CDR2 is SVGIG (reference sequence). CDR3 length: 17 amino acids. V lost 4 bases, J lost 3 bases, and 13 bases stayed unmatched.

This clone was seen only a few times. Other DNA sequences in this sample translate to the same CDR3. J is TRBJ1-6 and V is TRBV30; 8 bases align to TRBD1. The CDR3 contains 14 residues. With 1 base clipped from V and 7 bases from J, the junction kept 3 bases outside the gene matches. In germline, CDR1 is GTSNPN, CDR2 SVGIG (reference sequence). The CDR3 DNA sequence: TGTGCCTGGAGTGGAGACAGGGGCAATTCACCCCTCCACTTT. Its translation is CAWSGDRGNSPLHF.